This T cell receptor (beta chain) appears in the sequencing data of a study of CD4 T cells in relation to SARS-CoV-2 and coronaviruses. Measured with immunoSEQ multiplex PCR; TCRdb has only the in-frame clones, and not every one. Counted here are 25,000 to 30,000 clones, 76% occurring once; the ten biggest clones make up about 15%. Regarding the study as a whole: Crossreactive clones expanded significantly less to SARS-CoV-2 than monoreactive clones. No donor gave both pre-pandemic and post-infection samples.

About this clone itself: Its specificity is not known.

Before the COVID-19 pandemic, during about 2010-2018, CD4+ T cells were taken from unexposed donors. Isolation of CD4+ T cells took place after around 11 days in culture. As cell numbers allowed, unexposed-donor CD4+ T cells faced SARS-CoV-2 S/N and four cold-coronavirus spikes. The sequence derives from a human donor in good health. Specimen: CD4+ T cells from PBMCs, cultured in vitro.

The CDR3 region has the DNA TGTGCCAGCAGTGAGGGGGGGATCTACGAGCAGTACTTC. Its translation: CASSEGGIYEQYF. The V call is TRBV2, the J call TRBJ2-7; TRBD2 aligns across 7 bases. This CDR3 has 13 amino acids. Trimming at V came to 3 bases and at J to 3 bases, leaving 2 bases not matched to a gene. Germline V gene data show CDR1 as SNHLY and CDR2 as FYNNEI. The whole variable domain, remainder taken from reference TRBV2 and TRBJ2-7, is EPEVTQTPSHQVTQMGQEVILRCVPISNHLYFYWYRQILGQKVEFLVSFYNNEISEKSEIFDDQFSVERPDGSNFTLKIRSTKLEDSAMYFCASSEGGIYEQYFGPGTRLTVT.